This TCR beta chain was sequenced during a study of technical replicates of blood from a few donors. This clone has only one observation. The table came from immunoSEQ multiplex PCR; TCRdb's copy has only in-frame clones and leaves some out. Of roughly 82,000 clones listed, nearly 96% are singletons. Sequenced material: T cells isolated from PBMCs. The sequence derives from a human donor in good health.

CDR3 nucleotides: TGTGCCACCAGCCGGGGGGACGCATACTCTGGGGCCAACGTCCTGACTTTC. This codes for CATSRGDAYSGANVLTF. V is TRBV15 and J is TRBJ2-6; 7 nucleotides agree with TRBD2. CDR3 length: 17 residues. Trimming removed 5 bases from V and 0 bases from J; junction bases left unmatched: 7. Looked up from germline, CDR1 is LNHNV and CDR2 is YYDKDF (reference sequence).